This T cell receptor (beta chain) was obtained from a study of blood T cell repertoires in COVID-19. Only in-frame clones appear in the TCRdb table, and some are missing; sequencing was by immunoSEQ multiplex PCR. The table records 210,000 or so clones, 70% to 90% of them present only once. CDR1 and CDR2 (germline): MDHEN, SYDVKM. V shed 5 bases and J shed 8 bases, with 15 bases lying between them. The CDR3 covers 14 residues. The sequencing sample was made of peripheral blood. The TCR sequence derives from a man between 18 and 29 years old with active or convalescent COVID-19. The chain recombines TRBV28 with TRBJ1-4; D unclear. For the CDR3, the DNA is TGTGCCAGCAGTCCTGGCGGCTACATGGAAAAACTGTTTTTT. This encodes CASSPGGYMEKLFF.